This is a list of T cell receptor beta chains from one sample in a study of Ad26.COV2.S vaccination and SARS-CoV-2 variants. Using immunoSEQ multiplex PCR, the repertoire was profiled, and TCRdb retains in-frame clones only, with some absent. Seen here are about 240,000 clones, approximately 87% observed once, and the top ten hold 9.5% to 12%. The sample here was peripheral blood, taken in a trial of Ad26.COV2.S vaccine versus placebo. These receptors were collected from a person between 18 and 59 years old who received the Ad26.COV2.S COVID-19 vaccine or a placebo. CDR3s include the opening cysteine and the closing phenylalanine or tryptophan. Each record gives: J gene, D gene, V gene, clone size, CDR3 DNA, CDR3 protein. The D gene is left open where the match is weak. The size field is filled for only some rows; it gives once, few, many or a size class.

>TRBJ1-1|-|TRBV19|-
TGTGCCAGTAGTATAGGGGCAGGCCGGAACACTGAAGCTTTCTTT
CASSIGAGRNTEAFF
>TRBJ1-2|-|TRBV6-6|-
TGTGCCAGCAGCGGACAGAATGACTATGGCTACACCTTC
CASSGQNDYGYTF
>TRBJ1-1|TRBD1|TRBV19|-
TGTGCCAGTACCACAGGGGTGGGGACTGAAGCTTTCTTT
CASTTGVGTEAFF
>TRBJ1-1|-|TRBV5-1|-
TGCGCCAGCCGCCGTTGGGGGGCGCAGGGAATGAACACTGAAGCTTTCTTT
CASRRWGAQGMNTEAFF
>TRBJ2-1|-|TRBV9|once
TGTGCCAGCAGCGTAGCTGGAAGCGTAAACAATGAGCAGTTCTTC
CASSVAGSVNNEQFF
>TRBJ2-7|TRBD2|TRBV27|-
TGTGCCAGCAGTTTATCGGGTAGCGGGGGAGCCTACGAGCAGTACTTC
CASSLSGSGGAYEQYF
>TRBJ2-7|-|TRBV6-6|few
TGTGCCAGCAGTTCCCCTACCCTAGCGAGCTACGAGCAGTACTTC
CASSSPTLASYEQYF
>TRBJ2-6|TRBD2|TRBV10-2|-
TGCGCCACAGGGAGGGTAAATGCGAGGGCTGGGGCCAACGTCCTGACTTTC
CATGRVNARAGANVLTF
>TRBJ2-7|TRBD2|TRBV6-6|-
TGTGCCAGCACCAGAGCGGGAGGGCCCTACGAGCAGTACTTC
CASTRAGGPYEQYF
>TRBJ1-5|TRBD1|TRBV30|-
TGTGCCTGGAGTGTAAGATCAGGGGGCAGTCAGCCCCAGCATTTT
CAWSVRSGGSQPQHF
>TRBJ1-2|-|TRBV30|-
TGTGCCTGGGCAACCGGGCAGCCAACTTATGGCTACACCTTC
CAWATGQPTYGYTF
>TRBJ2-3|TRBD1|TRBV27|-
TGTGCCAGCAGTTCACGACAGGGGATACCAGATACGCAGTATTTT
CASSSRQGIPDTQYF
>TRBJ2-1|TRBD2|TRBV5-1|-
TGCGCCCGCAGGGGGGGACTAGCGGGGAGGAATGAGCAGTTCTTC
CARRGGLAGRNEQFF
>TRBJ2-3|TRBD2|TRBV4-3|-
TGCGCCAGCAGCGCCACTAGCGGGGGGGCGGATACGCAGTATTTT
CASSATSGGADTQYF
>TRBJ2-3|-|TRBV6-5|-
TGTGCCAGCACCCCAACTGGGCCGCGCACAGATACGCAGTATTTT
CASTPTGPRTDTQYF
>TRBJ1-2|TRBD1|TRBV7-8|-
TGTGCCAGCAGCTCACAAACAACAGGGGAAGGCTATGGCTACACCTTC
CASSSQTTGEGYGYTF
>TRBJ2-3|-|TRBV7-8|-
TGTGCCAGCACCCCCCGTGGGAGCTATAGCACAGATACGCAGTATTTT
CASTPRGSYSTDTQYF
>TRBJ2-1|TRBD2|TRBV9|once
TGTGCCAGCAGCCTAGGGACTACGTACAATGAGCAGTTCTTC
CASSLGTTYNEQFF
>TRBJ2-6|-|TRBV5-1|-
TGCGCCAGCACCCCAGGGTTATCCTCTGGGGCCAACGTCCTGACTTTC
CASTPGLSSGANVLTF
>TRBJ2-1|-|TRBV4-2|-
TGTGCCAGCAGCCAAGATTGGTCCCTCTCGCCCTACAATGAGCAGTTCTTC
CASSQDWSLSPYNEQFF
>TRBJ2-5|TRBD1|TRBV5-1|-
TGCGCCAGCAGCGGCGGACAGGGTAAAGAGACCCAGTACTTC
CASSGGQGKETQYF
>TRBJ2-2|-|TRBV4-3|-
TGCGCCAGCAGCCCAGGGGCTAGCGGTAACACCGGGGAGCTGTTTTTT
CASSPGASGNTGELFF
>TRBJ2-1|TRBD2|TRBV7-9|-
TGTGCCAGCAGCTTAACGGGAGGGCCCTATGAGCAGTTCTTC
CASSLTGGPYEQFF
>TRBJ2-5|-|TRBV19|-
TGTGCCAGTAGTATAGGTGGGCAAACCCAGTACTTC
CASSIGGQTQYF
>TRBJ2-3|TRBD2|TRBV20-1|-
TGCAGTGCTAGTTTACTAGCGGGAGTAACAGATACGCAGTATTTT
CSASLLAGVTDTQYF
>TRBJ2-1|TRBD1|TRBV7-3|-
TGTGCCAGCAGCTTAGGTTCGGACAGGGGTCACAATGAGCAGTTCTTC
CASSLGSDRGHNEQFF
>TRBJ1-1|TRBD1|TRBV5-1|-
TGCGCCAGCAGCTTAAGGACAGGAGCCCTTACTGAAGCTTTCTTT
CASSLRTGALTEAFF
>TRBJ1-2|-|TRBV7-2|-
TGTGCCAGCAGCTTCTCTTCTGGCTACACCTTC
CASSFSSGYTF
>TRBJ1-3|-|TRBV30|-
TGTGCCTGGAGTGTACAGGGCTGGGAGAACACCATATATTTT
CAWSVQGWENTIYF
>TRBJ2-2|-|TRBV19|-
TGTGCCAGTAGTACTAAGCGGTTAACCGGGGAGCTGTTTTTT
CASSTKRLTGELFF
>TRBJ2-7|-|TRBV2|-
TGTGCCAGCAGTGAAGATCGTAGGGACGAGCAGTACTTC
CASSEDRRDEQYF
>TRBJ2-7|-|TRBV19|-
TGTGCCAGTAGTATCCTGTCAGGGACCGGGACCGAGCAGTACTTC
CASSILSGTGTEQYF
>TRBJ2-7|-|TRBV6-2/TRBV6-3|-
TGTGCCAGCAGTTACTCCGGGGGTTCCTACGAGCAGTACTTC
CASSYSGGSYEQYF
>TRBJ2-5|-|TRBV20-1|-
TGCAGTGCCGGGGTCGACGGGACCCAGTACTTC
CSAGVDGTQYF
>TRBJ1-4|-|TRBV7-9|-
TGTGCCAGCAGCTTAGATTTTGCTCTTCCACTGTTTTTT
CASSLDFALPLFF
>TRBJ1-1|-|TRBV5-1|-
TGCGCCAGCAGCTGGGGCGGGGGGCTGGGCACTGAAGCTTTCTTT
CASSWGGGLGTEAFF
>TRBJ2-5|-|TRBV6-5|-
TGTGCCAGCAGTTACTCACCCGAGACGGACCAAGAGACCCAGTACTTC
CASSYSPETDQETQYF
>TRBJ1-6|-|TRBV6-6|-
TGTGCCAGCAGTTATGTGGGCAGGGTTTATTCACCCCTCCACTTT
CASSYVGRVYSPLHF
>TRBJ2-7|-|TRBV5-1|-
TGCGCCAGCAGCTTGGACCCCGCGGTCTCCTACGAGCAGTACTTC
CASSLDPAVSYEQYF
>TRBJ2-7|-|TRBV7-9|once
TGTGCCAGCAGCTTAATTAGGCCCCCCTACGAGCAGTACTTC
CASSLIRPPYEQYF
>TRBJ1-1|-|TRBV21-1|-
TGTGCCAGCACCTCGCCGGGGGGCGCTGGGAACACTGAAGCTTTCTTT
CASTSPGGAGNTEAFF